A single sample is the source of the 20 T cell receptor beta chains below, sequenced in a study of brain T cells in children with intractable seizures (dated by TCRdb to the early 2020s). Taken with the paper, the label for time point translates to: blood from clinic visit 5 months post-surgery; TSC patient then seizure free. The library was prepared using the immunoSEQ multiplex PCR assay. As stored in TCRdb, this immuneACCESS dataset retains in-frame rearrangements with V and J assigned. A fraction of the clones does not appear; measured against another copy, unresolved V genes explain less than half of the discrepancy, and the remainder lacks a known reason. The sample data list about 340,000 clones, and about 93% of these were observed just once. The ten largest clones capture 5.7% of the sample. The specimen comprised peripheral blood, sampled less than 6 months after surgery. The receptors come from a boy younger than two with tuberous sclerosis and intractable seizures.

This chain connects TRBV21-1 to TRBJ1-1. TRBV21-1 is an annotated pseudogene. There are 12 residues in the CDR3. CDR3 DNA sequence: TGTGCTTTTTGCCGTCTGAACACTGAAGCTTTCTTT. This codes for CAFCRLNTEAFF.

The chain couples TRBV9 to TRBJ2-1; perhaps TRBD1 as D (6 bases). CDR3 length: 14 residues. Germline V gene lookup returns CDR1 SGDLS and CDR2 YYNGEE. Trimming left V 3 bases short and J 2 bases short, with 9 bases between. The CDR3 DNA reads TGTGCCAGCAGCGCTCGGACAGCCTACAATGAGCAGTTCTTC. It translates to CASSARTAYNEQFF.

The chain employs TRBV3-1 (or the pseudogene TRBV3-2) and TRBJ2-1, with D perhaps matching TRBD2 (5 bases). V lost 0 bases and J lost 6, with 15 bases in between. Germline CDR1 and CDR2: LGHDT and YNNKEL (reference sequence). CDR3 length equals 16 residues. Here the CDR3 reads CASSQEAGNWPNEQFF. The CDR3 DNA reads as TGTGCCAGCAGCCAAGAAGCCGGGAATTGGCCCAATGAGCAGTTCTTC.

This chain joins TRBV6-5 and TRBJ1-1; 7 nucleotides align to TRBD1. Looked up from germline, CDR1 is MNHEY and CDR2 is SVGAGI. There are 13 residues in the CDR3. The V gene end was trimmed by 8 bases and the J gene end by 4 bases; junction bases not matched to a gene: 7. The CDR3 DNA reads as TGTGCCAGCCACCAGGGGGAGGGCACTGAAGCTTTCTTT. Translation: CASHQGEGTEAFF.

V is TRBV4-1 and J is TRBJ1-2; a weak D match, TRBD1 (5 bases). CDR3 size: 15 residues. V was trimmed by 0 bases and J by 0 bases, leaving 8 bases between them. The V gene's germline CDR1 is MGHRA and CDR2 YSYEKL. CDR3 region: CASSQEWGTNYGYTF. The CDR3 DNA sequence: TGCGCCAGCAGCCAAGAATGGGGGACTAACTATGGCTACACCTTC.

The V call is TRBV12-5, the J call TRBJ2-7; the D gene is possibly TRBD1 (6 bases). The germline V gene encodes CDR1 LGHNT and CDR2 FRNRAP. The CDR3 contains 15 residues. V shed 6 bases and J shed 3 bases, with 18 bases lying between them. CDR3: CASGHTGTSFYEQYF. In DNA, the CDR3 is TGTGCTAGTGGCCATACCGGGACATCTTTCTACGAGCAGTACTTC.

A single count supports this clone. V and J are TRBV30 and TRBJ1-6, with D perhaps matching TRBD1 (5 bases). Trimming stripped 2 bases from V and 9 bases from J, with 14 bases between. CDR1 and CDR2 (germline): GTSNPN, SVGIG (reference sequence). The CDR3 has 14 amino acids. The CDR3 DNA follows: TGTGCCTGGAGTACGGGAGCCGGGGGTTCACCCCTCCACTTT. Amino acid sequence: CAWSTGAGGSPLHF.

The rearrangement links TRBV30 to TRBJ2-7, with D possibly matching TRBD2 (7 bases). From germline, CDR1 is GTSNPN and CDR2 SVGIG (reference sequence). V lost 1 base, J lost 4 bases, and 11 bases lay in between. The length of the CDR3 is 13 residues. The CDR3 sequence is CAWSEGGLYEQYF. The CDR3 region has the DNA TGTGCCTGGAGTGAGGGGGGGCTTTACGAGCAGTACTTC. Full variable domain (missing parts from reference TRBV30 and TRBJ2-7): SQTIHQWPATLVQPVGSPLSLECTVEGTSNPNLYWYRQAAGRGLQLLFYSVGIGQISSEVPQNLSASRPQDRQFILSSKKLLLSDSGFYLCAWSEGGLYEQYFGPGTRLTVT.

The V gene is TRBV11-2, the J gene TRBJ2-1; perhaps TRBD1 as D (6 bases). Germline CDR1 reads SGHAT; CDR2 reads FQNNGV. The CDR3 length is 11 residues. The V gene lost 5 bases and the J gene lost 11 bases, with 10 bases spanning the gap. The chain's CDR3 is CASSPGTKQFF. The CDR3 nucleotides are TGTGCCAGCAGCCCTGGGACAAAGCAGTTCTTC. Full variable domain (rest looked up from reference TRBV11-2 and TRBJ2-1): EAGVAQSPRYKIIEKRQSVAFWCNPISGHATLYWYQQILGQGPKLLIQFQNNGVVDDSQLPKDRFSAERLKGVDSTLKIQPAKLEDSAVYLCASSPGTKQFFGPGTRLTVL.

The V and J genes are TRBV7-2 and TRBJ2-7; 7 nucleotides align to TRBD2. Unmatched junction bases numbered 16, after V lost 6 bases and J lost 8 bases. The V gene's germline CDR1 is SGHTA and CDR2 FQGNSA. This CDR3 has 15 amino acids. The CDR3 is CASSPRGGVGNKQYF. CDR3 bases: TGTGCCAGCAGTCCACGTGGGGGGGTTGGGAACAAGCAGTACTTC.

The gene calls are TRBV12-3 or TRBV12-4 and TRBJ2-5, with TRBD1 identical over 8 bases. The J segment lost 5 bases and the V segment lost 5 bases, leaving 4 bases of the junction unmatched. The CDR3 covers 13 residues. The CDR3 is CASSPDRVETQYF. The DNA for the CDR3 is TGTGCCAGCAGTCCGGACAGGGTGGAGACCCAGTACTTC.

The chain couples TRBV3-1 (or the pseudogene TRBV3-2) to TRBJ1-1; D is perhaps TRBD1 (5 bases). The CDR3 runs 17 residues. Germline values: CDR1 LGHDT, CDR2 YNNKEL (reference sequence). Trimming left V 1 base short and J 1 base short, with 16 bases between. In DNA form, the CDR3 reads TGTGCCAGCAGCCAAGTGGGGCTGGGGATGGGGAACACTGAAGCTTTCTTT. Its translation: CASSQVGLGMGNTEAFF.

The J gene is TRBJ1-3, the V gene TRBV7-6; D is unresolved. This CDR3 has 15 amino acids. In germline, CDR1 is SGHVS, CDR2 FNYEAQ. V lost 1 base and J lost 4, with 11 bases in between. The CDR3: CASSLVAGKGNTIYF. The CDR3 DNA reads as TGTGCCAGCAGCTTAGTTGCCGGGAAAGGAAACACCATATATTTT.

The CDR3 region has the DNA TGTGCCAGCAGTTACTCTCTAGGGAGTGACACTGAAGCTTTCTTT. The encoded protein is CASSYSLGSDTEAFF. The chain combines TRBV6-5 with TRBJ1-1; D call uncertain. V shed 0 bases and J shed 3 bases, with 11 bases lying between them. Germline CDR1 reads MNHEY; CDR2 reads SVGAGI. The CDR3 loop spans 15 amino acids.

V usage is TRBV7-6 and J usage is TRBJ1-1; TRBD1 aligns across 7 bases. The CDR3 consists of 14 residues. Germline CDR1 SGHVS, CDR2 FNYEAQ. V shed 5 bases, J shed 5 bases, and the junction held 8 bases outside the gene matches. Here the CDR3 DNA reads TGTGCCAGCAGCATGTTTACAGGGGCTACTGAAGCTTTCTTT. This sequence encodes CASSMFTGATEAFF.

The V call is TRBV19, the J call TRBJ2-7; D gene unclear. The CDR3 consists of 13 residues. The germline V gene has CDR1 LNHDA and CDR2 SQIVND (reference sequence). V was trimmed by 0 bases and J by 2 bases, leaving 5 bases between them. CDR3 in amino acids: CASSIDNAYEQYF. CDR3 nucleotides: TGTGCCAGTAGTATAGATAACGCCTACGAGCAGTACTTC.

Points on this clone: This CDR3 is also generated by other DNA sequences in the sample. The chain has TRBV7-2 and TRBJ2-1; D is unresolved. Trimming cost V 1 base and J 5 bases, with 6 bases left between them. CDR1 is SGHTA and CDR2 is FQGNSA in the germline V gene. The CDR3 sequence is 13 residues long. CDR3 nucleotides: TGTGCCAGCAGCTTAGGTTTGGACAATGAGCAGTTCTTC. As protein: CASSLGLDNEQFF.

About this clone: It may be a read error: a sequence one base away is much more abundant. The CDR3 region has the DNA TGTGCCAGCAGCACGGACAGGATTAATGAAAAACTGTTTTTT. It is translated as CASSTDRINEKLFF. The V call is TRBV7-9, the J call TRBJ1-4, with TRBD1 identical over 7 bases. From germline, CDR1 is SEHNR and CDR2 FQNEAQ (reference sequence). This CDR3 contains 14 residues. The ends lost 5 bases at V and 4 bases at J; junction bases unmatched: 4.

This clone was recorded once. The chain links TRBV19 to TRBJ1-6; D remains unclear. The CDR3 has 18 amino acids. The germline V and J ends were trimmed by 6 bases and 0 bases, with 18 bases remaining between them. Germline V gene sequence: CDR1 LNHDA, CDR2 SQIVND (reference sequence). CDR3: CASSKMDVRYSYNSPLHF. Written as DNA, the CDR3 is TGTGCCAGTAGCAAGATGGACGTCAGATACTCCTATAATTCACCCCTCCACTTT.

The rearrangement links TRBV3-1 (or the pseudogene TRBV3-2) to TRBJ2-5; D perhaps matches TRBD2 (6 bases). CDR1 and CDR2 (germline): LGHDT, YNNKEL (reference sequence). Trimming cost V 2 bases and J 5 bases, with 21 bases left between them. The CDR3 is 17 residues long. CDR3 loop: CASSQLAVLGGRETQYF. The CDR3 DNA is TGTGCCAGCAGCCAACTCGCCGTTTTGGGGGGTAGGGAGACCCAGTACTTC.